The 21 T cell receptor beta chains in this list originate from one sample, sequenced in a study of blood T cell repertoires in COVID-19. The data were produced by immunoSEQ multiplex PCR, yet TCRdb's version contains in-frame clones alone and is incomplete. The data contain about 440,000 clones, about 90% of them seen just once; the ten biggest clones take up roughly 1.9%. Sequenced sample: PBMCs or T cells enriched from blood (not recorded which). The receptors here all came from a woman younger than 35 with acute COVID-19.

This chain connects TRBV27 to TRBJ1-3, with D uncertain. Germline assignment: CDR1 MNHEY and CDR2 SMNVEV (reference sequence). This CDR3 spans 13 amino acids. The germline V and J ends were trimmed by 2 bases and 3 bases, with 5 bases remaining between them. CDR3 DNA sequence: TGTGCCAGCAGTTTAAATTATGGAAACACCATATATTTT. It translates to CASSLNYGNTIYF.

The V gene is TRBV25-1, the J gene TRBJ2-1; 7 nucleotides align to TRBD1. With V trimmed by 5 bases and J by 6 bases, 10 bases remained unmatched. The germline V gene encodes CDR1 MGHDK and CDR2 SYGVNS. The CDR3 has 15 residues. For the CDR3, the DNA is TGTGCCAGCAGTCAAGTGGAGACAGGGAGCAATGAGCAGTTCTTC. Translating gives CASSQVETGSNEQFF.

V usage is TRBV4-2 and J usage is TRBJ1-2, with D possibly being TRBD1 (5 bases). The V gene lost 0 bases and the J gene lost 4 bases, with 12 bases spanning the gap. The CDR3 sequence is 15 residues long. Per the germline V gene, CDR1 is LGHNA and CDR2 is YNFKEQ. The CDR3 reads CASSQEAGRGYGYTF. Written as DNA, the CDR3 is TGTGCCAGCAGCCAAGAGGCAGGGAGGGGCTATGGCTACACCTTC.

The V gene is TRBV6-7, the J gene TRBJ1-1; 7 nucleotides agree with TRBD1. TRBV6-7 is labeled an ORF, and its function is uncertain. This CDR3 comprises 14 residues. V was pared by 6 bases and J by 3 bases, with 7 bases of the junction left unmatched. The chain's CDR3 is CASSCGQAYTEAFF. CDR3 DNA sequence: TGTGCCAGCAGCTGCGGACAGGCCTACACTGAAGCTTTCTTT.

The V call is TRBV19, the J call TRBJ1-2; TRBD1 might be the D (6 bases). Germline V gene data show CDR1 as LNHDA and CDR2 as SQIVND (reference sequence). V was trimmed by 5 bases and J by 4 bases, leaving 14 bases between them. The CDR3 is 14 amino acids. CDR3 sequence: CASSPGEWGYGYTF. CDR3 DNA sequence: TGTGCCAGTAGTCCAGGGGAATGGGGCTATGGCTACACCTTC.

The rearrangement uses TRBV11-2 and TRBJ2-1, with 8 positions matching TRBD2. This CDR3 has 13 residues. The germline V gene has CDR1 SGHAT and CDR2 FQNNGV. The trim removed 11 bases at V and 4 bases at J, leaving 7 bases unmatched. In DNA, the CDR3 is TGTGCCGCAAGCGGGGGAGAGTACAATGAGCAGTTCTTC. Translated, it gives CAASGGEYNEQFF.

This clone is a singleton in its sample. This chain joins TRBV6-4 and TRBJ1-4; 7 bases align to TRBD1. The CDR3 consists of 15 residues. CDR1 is MRHNA, CDR2 SNTAGT, per germline. The V segment lost 0 bases and the J segment 7 bases; nucleotides outside the gene matches: 5. The CDR3 loop is CASSDSNRGGEKLFF. DNA of the CDR3: TGTGCCAGCAGTGACTCGAACAGGGGTGGTGAAAAACTGTTTTTT.

The rearrangement links TRBV4-3 to TRBJ2-3; 8 bases are shared with TRBD1. The CDR3 consists of 15 residues. The J segment lost 3 bases and the V segment lost 2 bases, leaving 4 bases of the junction unmatched. Germline CDR1 reads LGHNA; CDR2 reads YSLEER. CDR3 protein: CASSQTGDRTDTQYF. In nucleotides, the CDR3 is TGCGCCAGCAGCCAAACAGGGGACAGGACAGATACGCAGTATTTT.

The CDR3 protein is CASSAGNRGGTTGELFF. The CDR3 DNA is TGTGCCAGCAGCGCAGGCAACAGGGGTGGAACCACCGGGGAGCTGTTTTTT. This chain joins TRBV9 and TRBJ2-2; 7 bases line up with TRBD1. V shed 3 bases, J shed 4 bases, and the junction held 12 bases outside the gene matches. This CDR3 has 17 residues. Germline V CDR1 and CDR2: SGDLS, YYNGEE.

The chain has TRBV9 and TRBJ1-2; possible D gene TRBD1, 5 bases. The V end lost 0 bases, the J end lost 3 bases, and 15 bases lay between the germline ends. This CDR3 region has 16 residues. The germline V gene encodes CDR1 SGDLS and CDR2 YYNGEE. The CDR3 sequence: CASSVVPSGNYYGYTF. CDR3 DNA sequence: TGTGCCAGCAGCGTAGTTCCGTCAGGGAATTACTATGGCTACACCTTC.

About this clone: The same CDR3 also results from other DNA sequences found in this sample. This sequence joins TRBV7-9 and TRBJ2-7; D is ambiguous. Deletions cut 3 bases from V and 0 bases from J, with 6 bases between. This CDR3 is 13 amino acids long. Germline V gene lookup returns CDR1 SEHNR and CDR2 FQNEAQ (reference sequence). The CDR3 loop is CASSLASSYEQYF. For the CDR3, the DNA is TGTGCCAGCAGCTTGGCCAGCTCCTACGAGCAGTACTTC.

This chain uses TRBV19 with TRBJ2-7; TRBD1 matches 9 bases. V gave up 10 bases and J gave up 6 bases; unmatched junction bases: 19. The germline CDR1 and CDR2 sequences are LNHDA and SQIVND (reference sequence). This CDR3 has 16 residues. CDR3 sequence reads: CANPLGDREFSSEQYF. CDR3 coding DNA: TGTGCCAACCCGCTAGGGGACAGGGAGTTTAGTAGCGAGCAGTACTTC.

V gene TRBV18 combines with J gene TRBJ1-2; possibly TRBD1 for D (5 bases). CDR1 KGHSH and CDR2 LQKENI come from the germline V gene. The length of the CDR3 is 13 residues. V dropped 6 bases and J dropped 6 bases, with 14 bases sitting between them. CDR3: CASSPGTENGYTF. The DNA of the CDR3 is TGTGCCAGCTCGCCGGGGACTGAGAATGGCTACACCTTC.

The chain links TRBV6-1 to TRBJ2-7, with 9 bases that match TRBD1. Germline CDR1 and CDR2: MNHNS and SASEGT. J gave up 6 bases and V 1 base, and 10 bases lay outside the gene matches. CDR3 length equals 16 residues. CDR3 region: CASSEVSGQGSLEQYF. CDR3 DNA sequence: TGTGCCAGCAGTGAAGTCTCGGGACAGGGATCCCTCGAGCAGTACTTC.

The gene calls are TRBV19 and TRBJ2-2; TRBD1 might be the D (5 bases). CDR3 length: 15 residues. Per the germline V gene, CDR1 is LNHDA and CDR2 is SQIVND (reference sequence). The V end lost 10 bases, the J end lost 1 base, and 16 bases lay between the germline ends. The CDR3 DNA is TGTGCCATTTCCACCCCAGGACAGAACACCGGGGAGCTGTTTTTT. Protein: CAISTPGQNTGELFF.

This sequence joins TRBV3-1 (or the pseudogene TRBV3-2) and TRBJ2-7; weak D call: TRBD2 (7 bases). The germline gives CDR1 LGHDT, CDR2 YNNKEL (reference sequence). The CDR3 has 14 residues. Trimming stripped 7 bases from V and 0 bases from J, with 13 bases between. The CDR3 loop reads CASTGGGGSYEQYF. As DNA, the CDR3 is TGTGCCAGCACGGGGGGAGGGGGCTCCTACGAGCAGTACTTC.

This clone has just a few counts. This sequence joins TRBV19 and TRBJ1-3; no firm D call. With 2 bases removed from V and 2 bases from J, the gap between germline ends came to 13 bases. This CDR3 contains 16 residues. Germline CDR1 reads LNHDA; CDR2 reads SQIVND (reference sequence). The DNA of the CDR3 is TGTGCCAGTAGTATACGTCGAGGGATCACTGGAAACACCATATATTTT. Translated: CASSIRRGITGNTIYF.

This clone was observed a single time. The chain recombines TRBV3-1 (or the pseudogene TRBV3-2) with TRBJ2-7; TRBD1 agrees at 8 bases. Trimming removed 1 base from V and 6 bases from J; junction bases left unmatched: 14. This CDR3 comprises 17 residues. From germline, CDR1 is LGHDT and CDR2 YNNKEL (reference sequence). The CDR3 sequence is CASSQVGIGQGPSEQYF. The CDR3 region has the DNA TGTGCCAGCAGCCAAGTCGGGATCGGACAGGGCCCCTCCGAGCAGTACTTC.

J is TRBJ1-5 and V is TRBV4-1; D might be TRBD1 (6 bases). Germline CDR1 MGHRA, CDR2 YSYEKL. V lost 4 bases and J lost 0, with 10 bases in between. The CDR3 covers 15 residues. CDR3 in amino acids: CASSPYRDSNQPQHF. The CDR3 nucleotides are TGCGCCAGCAGCCCCTACAGGGATAGCAATCAGCCCCAGCATTTT.

J is TRBJ1-3 and V is TRBV12-5; D unresolved. The germline V and J ends were trimmed by 7 bases and 5 bases, with 15 bases remaining between them. Germline values: CDR1 LGHNT, CDR2 FRNRAP. This CDR3 is 14 amino acids long. This CDR3 reads CASVFLGSRNTIYF. CDR3 DNA: TGTGCTAGTGTCTTTCTGGGCTCAAGAAACACCATATATTTT.

V gene TRBV12-5 combines with J gene TRBJ1-1; a weak D match, TRBD1 (6 bases). The CDR3 is 11 residues long. Trimming removed 7 bases from V and 11 bases from J, with 14 bases in between. Germline-derived CDR1 and CDR2 are LGHNT and FRNRAP. The CDR3 sequence: CASVGTLGAFF. In DNA, the CDR3 is TGTGCTAGTGTTGGGACACTGGGGGCTTTCTTT.